Below, 5 T cell receptor beta chains from the same sample are listed, as sequenced in a study of molecular identifiers for immune sequencing clone quantification. One entry per CDR3 protein, called by TCRdb with MiXCR from the PCR reads. The table lists under 350,000 distinct CDR3 sequences, 24% of them singletons. The sequencing input was naive CD8+ T cells from blood, with Jurkat cell RNA spiked in. As for subset: FACS-sorted CD8+CD4-CCR7+CD45RA+ naive T cells. Source of these receptors: a human donor in good health. Some libraries in this study had Jurkat cell RNA spiked in.

Worth noting for this clonotype: It may be a read error: a sequence one base away is much more abundant. The chain employs TRBV2 and TRBJ2-3; 7 bases are shared with TRBD1. This CDR3 contains 16 residues. V shed 10 bases, J shed 1 base, and the junction held 14 bases outside the gene matches. The germline V gene has CDR1 SNHLY and CDR2 FYNNEI. CDR3 nucleotide sequence: TGTGCCACCCTTCCTGAGAGGGGGCTAGGCACAGATACGCAGTATTTT. It encodes CATLPERGLGTDTQYF.

Worth noting for this clonotype: A much larger clone sits a single nucleotide away, making a read error possible. This sequence joins TRBV12-3 or TRBV12-4 and TRBJ2-7, with D unclear. The CDR3 has 15 residues. V gave up 1 base and J gave up 3 bases, with 13 bases separating them. The CDR3 DNA follows: TGTGCCAGCAGTTTAGTGGACCTGGGGTTCTACGAGCAGTACTTC. It is translated as CASSLVDLGFYEQYF.

The chain uses TRBV29-1 and TRBJ2-7; D unresolved. Germline assignment: CDR1 SQVTM and CDR2 ANQGSEA. The ends were cut back, 5 bases at V and 0 bases at J, with 11 bases in the middle. This CDR3 is built from 13 residues. DNA of the CDR3: TGCAGCGTTTTGTCCCCGAACTCCTACGAGCAGTACTTC. Amino acid sequence: CSVLSPNSYEQYF.

This clonotype was counted ten times or more. This chain links TRBV27 with TRBJ2-7; TRBD1 aligns across 8 bases. The V gene end was trimmed by 10 bases and the J gene end by 7 bases; junction bases not matched to a gene: 6. This CDR3 has 11 residues. CDR1 and CDR2 (germline): MNHEY, SMNVEV (reference sequence). The CDR3 region has the DNA TGTGCCACCGGACAGGGTGGGGAGCAGTACTTC. Translating it yields CATGQGGEQYF.

This clonotype was seen only a few times. V is TRBV4-2 and J is TRBJ2-3, with 7 bases matching TRBD2. Trimming took 4 bases from V and 2 from J; bases not matched to a gene: 12. From germline, CDR1 is LGHNA and CDR2 YNFKEQ. This CDR3 comprises 17 residues. Written as DNA, the CDR3 is TGTGCCAGCAGCCCCGTGCCGGGGCTAGCGGCCACAGATACGCAGTATTTT. It specifies CASSPVPGLAATDTQYF.